The TCR beta chain described here comes from a study of T cells in tuberculosis. Background on the study: The T cells targeted glucose monomycolate, a mycobacterial lipid, via CD1B. General study results and limits: GMM-specific TCRs were nearer to active tuberculosis alpha repertoires, suggesting expansion.

Adolescents were screened for latent TB by skin test and IGRA. Remarks on this clone: The antigen is undetermined.

Assay used: immunoSEQ multiplex PCR; TCRdb lists only in-frame clones, some missing. In the table there are tens of thousands of clones, more than 90% of which are singletons. This clonotype originated in a donor between 10 and 29 years old with latent tuberculosis or without tuberculosis infection. The sequencing sample was made of PBMCs.

DNA for the CDR3: TGTGCCAGCAGAGGACAGGGGGCGGCTGGAAACACCATATATTTT. Its protein is CASRGQGAAGNTIYF. This rearrangement joins TRBV25-1 to TRBJ1-3; TRBD1 matches at 11 bases. J lost 2 bases, V lost 6 bases, and 3 bases had no gene match. CDR1 is MGHDK, CDR2 SYGVNS, per germline. The CDR3 consists of 15 residues.